This TCR beta chain was sequenced for a study of tumor-infiltrating lymphocytes in glioblastoma multiforme. Study-level points and caveats: Just one glioblastoma patient contributed to the TCR-mutation comparison.

Trimming shortened V by 0 bases and J by 0 bases, and 15 bases separated the two germline ends. From germline, CDR1 is SGHRS and CDR2 YFSETQ. This CDR3 contains 18 residues. TCRB libraries came from RNA via three nested multiplex PCR rounds. No unique molecular identifiers were described for these TCRB libraries. TCRdb fed the multiplex PCR reads into MiXCR, producing one record per CDR3 protein. The data hold about 11,000 distinct CDR3 sequences, with approximately 71% observed a single time. In regard to this clonotype: Its antigen is not identified.

This rearrangement joins TRBV5-1 to TRBJ1-4, with unresolved D. This receptor was taken from a male donor with glioblastoma. Material for sequencing was brain tumor tissue. As DNA, the CDR3 is TGCGCCAGCAGCTTGGCAGGCGGAGACCATGCAACTAATGAAAAACTGTTTTTT. This codes for CASSLAGGDHATNEKLFF.